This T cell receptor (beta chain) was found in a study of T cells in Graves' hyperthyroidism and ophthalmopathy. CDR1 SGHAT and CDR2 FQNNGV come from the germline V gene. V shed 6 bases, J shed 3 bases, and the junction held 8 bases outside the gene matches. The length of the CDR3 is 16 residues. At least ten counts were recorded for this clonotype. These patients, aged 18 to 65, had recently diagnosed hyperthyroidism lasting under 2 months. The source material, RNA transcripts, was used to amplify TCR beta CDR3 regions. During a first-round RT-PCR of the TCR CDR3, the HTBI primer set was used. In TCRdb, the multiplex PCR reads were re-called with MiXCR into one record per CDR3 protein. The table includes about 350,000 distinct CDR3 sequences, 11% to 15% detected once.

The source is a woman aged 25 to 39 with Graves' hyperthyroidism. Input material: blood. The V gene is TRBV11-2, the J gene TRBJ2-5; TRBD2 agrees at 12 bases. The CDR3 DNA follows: TGTGCCAGCAGGAGAGGGACTAGCGGGTTCGAAGAGACCCAGTACTTC. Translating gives CASRRGTSGFEETQYF.